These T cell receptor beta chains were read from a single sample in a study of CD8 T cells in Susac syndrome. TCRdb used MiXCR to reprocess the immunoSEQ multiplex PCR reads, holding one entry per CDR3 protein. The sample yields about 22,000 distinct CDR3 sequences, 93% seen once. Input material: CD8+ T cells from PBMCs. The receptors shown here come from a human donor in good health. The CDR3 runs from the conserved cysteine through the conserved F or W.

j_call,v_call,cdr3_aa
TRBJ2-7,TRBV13,CASSLSGRLFYEQYF
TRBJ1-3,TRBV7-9,CASSLAGRTGPGNTIYF
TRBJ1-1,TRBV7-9,CASSLYDGSYMNTEAFF
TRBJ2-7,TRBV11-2,CASSFGLAGYEQYF
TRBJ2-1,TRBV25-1,CASSDRTIGNEQFF
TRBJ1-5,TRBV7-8,CASSYPRTGESNQPQHF
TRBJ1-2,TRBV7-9,CASSFPRLQGYTF
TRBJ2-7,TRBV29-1,CSVAPDVTHYEQYF
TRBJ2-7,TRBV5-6,CASSIGGESYEQYF
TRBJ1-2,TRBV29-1,CSVEDPKGQGEANYGYTF
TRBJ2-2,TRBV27,CASTDRRATGELFF
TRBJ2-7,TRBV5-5,CASSLRDRDYEQYF
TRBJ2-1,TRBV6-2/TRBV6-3,CASSYGVDYNEQFF
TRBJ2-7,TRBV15,CATSRDREVSEQYF
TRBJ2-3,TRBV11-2,CASSLGYGEDTQYF
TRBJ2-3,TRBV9,CASSRRSGGDTQYF
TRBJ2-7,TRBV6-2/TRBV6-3,CASSYKERTYPTGQYF
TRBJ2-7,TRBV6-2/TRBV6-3,CASSRAFLTESSYEQYF
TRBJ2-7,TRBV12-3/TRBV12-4,CASSLVGLLRGEQYF
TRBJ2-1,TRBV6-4,CASSDTYQRGLYNEQFF
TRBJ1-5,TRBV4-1,CASSQEQGAQPQHF